Shown below are 10 T cell receptor beta chains from a single sample sequenced in a study of sequential checkpoint blockade in melanoma. The assay was immunoSEQ multiplex PCR, and TCRdb's table has in-frame clones only and misses some. Of tens of thousands of clones in the sample, 85% to 90% were seen once. Regarding treatment: randomized to nivolumab then ipilimumab (arm A) or the reverse (arm B). The sample was CD8+ T cells sorted from blood (inferred from file names), taken from a patient given nivolumab and ipilimumab in sequence. The source of these receptors is a human donor with melanoma.

This chain connects TRBV11-2 to TRBJ2-7; 7 positions match TRBD1. Germline values: CDR1 SGHAT, CDR2 FQNNGV. There are 16 residues in the CDR3. Unmatched junction bases numbered 14, after V lost 5 bases and J lost 4 bases. The CDR3 spells CASSATSRTGTYEQYF. CDR3 bases: TGTGCCAGCAGCGCCACATCTAGGACAGGCACTTACGAGCAGTACTTC.

A single count supports this clone. The chain recombines TRBV9 with TRBJ2-6; D uncertain. Trimming shortened V by 4 bases and J by 0 bases, and 8 bases separated the two germline ends. Germline V gene sequence: CDR1 SGDLS, CDR2 YYNGEE. The CDR3 is 15 residues long. This CDR3 is CASSPHISGANVLTF. CDR3 coding DNA: TGTGCCAGCAGCCCCCACATCTCTGGGGCCAACGTCCTGACTTTC.

J is TRBJ1-3 and V is TRBV9; D is ambiguous. The length of the CDR3 is 11 residues. CDR1 and CDR2 from the germline V gene are SGDLS and YYNGEE. Trimming pared 0 bases from V and 10 bases from J, leaving 5 bases between. The chain's CDR3 is CASSVGGTIYF. CDR3 nucleotides: TGTGCCAGCAGCGTAGGAGGGACCATATATTTT. Using reference TRBV9 and TRBJ1-3 for the parts outside the CDR3, the full variable domain is DSGVTQTPKHLITATGQRVTLRCSPRSGDLSVYWYQQSLDQGLQFLIQYYNGEERAKGNILERFSAQQFPDLHSELNLSSLELGDSALYFCASSVGGTIYFGEGSWLTVV.

The genes are TRBV7-9 and TRBJ2-7; 12 bases match TRBD2. J lost 4 bases, V lost 8 bases, and 9 bases had no gene match. The CDR3 is 15 residues long. In germline, CDR1 is SEHNR, CDR2 FQNEAQ (reference sequence). As DNA, the CDR3 is TGTGCCAGCCAGATAAAGGGACTAGCGGGTTACGAGCAGTACTTC. The encoded protein is CASQIKGLAGYEQYF.

V and J are TRBV29-1 and TRBJ1-2; TRBD1 matches at 9 bases. Trimming took 4 bases from V and 7 from J; bases not matched to a gene: 10. The length of the CDR3 is 14 residues. In germline, CDR1 is SQVTM, CDR2 ANQGSEA. Here the CDR3 DNA reads TGCAGCGTTGGCCCCGACAGGGGGGTTTTTGGCTACACCTTC. It is translated as CSVGPDRGVFGYTF.

The chain couples TRBV7-3 to TRBJ2-2, with D tentatively TRBD2 (5 bases). Trimming removed 2 bases from V and 1 base from J, with 8 bases in between. Germline assignment: CDR1 SGHTA and CDR2 FQGTGA. The CDR3 consists of 15 residues. Written as DNA, the CDR3 is TGTGCCAGCAGCTTAGCGGGCCGGAACACCGGGGAGCTGTTTTTT. The encoded protein is CASSLAGRNTGELFF.

V gene TRBV4-1 combines with J gene TRBJ1-5, with 8 bases aligning to TRBD1. Germline assignment: CDR1 MGHRA and CDR2 YSYEKL. After removal of 4 bases from V and 2 bases from J, the junction contained 4 bases not matched to a gene. This CDR3 spans 15 amino acids. CDR3 sequence: CASSPTGGGNQPQHF. CDR3 DNA: TGCGCCAGCAGCCCAACAGGGGGAGGCAATCAGCCCCAGCATTTT.

The chain joins TRBV7-2 to TRBJ2-3, with a tentative D call TRBD2 (5 bases). Germline V CDR1 and CDR2: SGHTA, FQGNSA. The CDR3 is 16 amino acids. Trimming took off 3 bases at V and 4 bases at J, with 17 bases between the two ends. Here the CDR3 DNA reads TGTGCCAGCAGCTTTTACCCACTAGGTCCTCCAGATACGCAGTATTTT. This sequence encodes CASSFYPLGPPDTQYF.

The chain joins TRBV5-8 to TRBJ1-6; tentatively, D is TRBD1 (5 bases). CDR3 length: 14 residues. Trimming pared 2 bases from V and 7 bases from J, leaving 10 bases between. The V gene's germline CDR1 is SGHTS and CDR2 YDEGEE. The CDR3 region has the DNA TGTGCCAGCAGCTTTTACGGGGGGAATTCACCCCTCCACTTT. Translation: CASSFYGGNSPLHF.

This rearrangement joins TRBV19 to TRBJ1-5; D is undetermined. The germline gives CDR1 LNHDA, CDR2 SQIVND (reference sequence). Trimming cost V 3 bases and J 0 bases, with 12 bases left between them. This CDR3 contains 16 residues. This CDR3 reads CASSMATGVSNQPQHF. CDR3 DNA sequence: TGTGCCAGTAGTATGGCTACCGGGGTTAGCAATCAGCCCCAGCATTTT.